This TCR beta chain originates from a study of CD8 T cells in Susac syndrome. Study-wide findings and caveats: The study recognized that its TCR sequencing and HLA analysis covered a relatively small number of individuals.

Germline CDR1 reads SQVTM; CDR2 reads ANQGSEA. Trimming left V 3 bases short and J 3 bases short, with 7 bases between. The CDR3 has 12 amino acids. RNA was extracted with the RNeasy kit, and a quantity of about 0.45 to 1 ug was reverse transcribed using random hexamers. In TCRdb, the immunoSEQ multiplex PCR reads were re-called with MiXCR into one record per CDR3 protein. The table lists 100,000 to 150,000 distinct CDR3 sequences, over 85% of them singletons. Concerning this clonotype itself: Its target is not known.

The V gene is TRBV29-1, the J gene TRBJ2-3; possible D gene TRBD2, 5 bases. Sample: CD4+ T cells from PBMCs. The TCR was taken from a human donor in good health. The CDR3 here is CSVDRGTDTQYF. The CDR3, as DNA: TGCAGCGTTGATCGAGGGACAGATACGCAGTATTTT.